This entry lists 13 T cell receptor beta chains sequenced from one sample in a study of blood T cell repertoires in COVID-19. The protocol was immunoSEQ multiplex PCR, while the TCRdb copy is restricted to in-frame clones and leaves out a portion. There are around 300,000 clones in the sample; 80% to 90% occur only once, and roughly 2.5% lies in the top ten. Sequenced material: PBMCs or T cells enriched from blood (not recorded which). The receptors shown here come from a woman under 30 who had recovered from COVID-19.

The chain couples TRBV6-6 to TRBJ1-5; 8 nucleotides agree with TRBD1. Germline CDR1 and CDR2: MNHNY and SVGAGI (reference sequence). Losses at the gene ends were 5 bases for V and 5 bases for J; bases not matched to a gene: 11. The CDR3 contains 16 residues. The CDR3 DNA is TGTGCCAGCAGTATGCCACGGACAGGGCGAGATCAGCCCCAGCATTTT. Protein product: CASSMPRTGRDQPQHF.

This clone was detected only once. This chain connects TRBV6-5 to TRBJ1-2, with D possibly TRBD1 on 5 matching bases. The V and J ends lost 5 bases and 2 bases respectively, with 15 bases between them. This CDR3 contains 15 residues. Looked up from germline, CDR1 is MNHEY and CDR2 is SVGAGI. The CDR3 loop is CASSKGRRSNYGYTF. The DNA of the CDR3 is TGTGCCAGCAGTAAGGGGCGGAGAAGCAACTATGGCTACACCTTC.

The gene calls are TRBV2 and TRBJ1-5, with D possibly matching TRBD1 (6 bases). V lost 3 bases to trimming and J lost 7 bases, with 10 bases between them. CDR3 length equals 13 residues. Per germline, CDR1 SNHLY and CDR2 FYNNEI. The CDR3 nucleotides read TGTGCCAGCAGTGACAGGGGAGTCCAGCCCCAGCATTTT. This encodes CASSDRGVQPQHF.

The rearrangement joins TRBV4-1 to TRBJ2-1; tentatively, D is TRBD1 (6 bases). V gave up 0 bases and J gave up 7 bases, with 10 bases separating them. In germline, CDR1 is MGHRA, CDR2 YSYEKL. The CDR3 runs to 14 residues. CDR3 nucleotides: TGCGCCAGCAGCCAAGAGGACAGCTTGAATGAGCAGTTCTTC. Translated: CASSQEDSLNEQFF.

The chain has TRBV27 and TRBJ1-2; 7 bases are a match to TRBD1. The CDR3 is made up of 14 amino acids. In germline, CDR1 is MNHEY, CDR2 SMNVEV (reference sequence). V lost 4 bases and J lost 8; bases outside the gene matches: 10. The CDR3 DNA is TGTGCCAGCAGTTCCTTAGGACAGGTCACGGGCTACACCTTC. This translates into CASSSLGQVTGYTF.

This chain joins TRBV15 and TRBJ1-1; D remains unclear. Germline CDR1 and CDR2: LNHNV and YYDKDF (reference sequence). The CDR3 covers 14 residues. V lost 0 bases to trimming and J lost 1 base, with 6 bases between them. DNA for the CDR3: TGTGCCACCAGCAGAGATGGCCGGAACACTGAAGCTTTCTTT. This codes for CATSRDGRNTEAFF.

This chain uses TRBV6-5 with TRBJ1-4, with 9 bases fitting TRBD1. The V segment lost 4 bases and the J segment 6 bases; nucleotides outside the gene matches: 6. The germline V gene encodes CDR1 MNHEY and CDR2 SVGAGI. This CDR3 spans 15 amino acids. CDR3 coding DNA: TGTGCCAGCAGTTTCGGGACAGGGCTGGATGAAAAACTGTTTTTT. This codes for CASSFGTGLDEKLFF.

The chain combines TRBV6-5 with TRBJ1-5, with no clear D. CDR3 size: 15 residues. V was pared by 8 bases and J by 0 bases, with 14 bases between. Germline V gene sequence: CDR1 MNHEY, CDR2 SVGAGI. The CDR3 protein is CASELLQYSNQPQHF. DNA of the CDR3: TGTGCCAGCGAACTCCTGCAATATAGCAATCAGCCCCAGCATTTT.

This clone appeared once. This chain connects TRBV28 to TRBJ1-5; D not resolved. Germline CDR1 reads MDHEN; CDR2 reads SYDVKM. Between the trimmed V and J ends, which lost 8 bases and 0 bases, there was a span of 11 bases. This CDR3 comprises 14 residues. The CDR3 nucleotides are TGTGCCAGCTTATCGAGGGATAGCAATCAGCCCCAGCATTTT. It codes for CASLSRDSNQPQHF.

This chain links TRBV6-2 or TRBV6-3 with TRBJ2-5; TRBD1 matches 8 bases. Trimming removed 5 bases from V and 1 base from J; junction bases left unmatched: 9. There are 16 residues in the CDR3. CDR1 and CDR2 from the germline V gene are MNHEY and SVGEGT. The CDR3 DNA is TGTGCCAGCAGTCTCACTCGTACAGGGGGCCAAGAGACCCAGTACTTC. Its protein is CASSLTRTGGQETQYF.

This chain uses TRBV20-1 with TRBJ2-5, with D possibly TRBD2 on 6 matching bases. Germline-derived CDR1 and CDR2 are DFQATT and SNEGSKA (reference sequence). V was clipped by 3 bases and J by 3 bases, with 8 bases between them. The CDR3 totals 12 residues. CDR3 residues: CSASRGKETQYF. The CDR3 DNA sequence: TGCAGTGCTAGTCGGGGGAAAGAGACCCAGTACTTC.

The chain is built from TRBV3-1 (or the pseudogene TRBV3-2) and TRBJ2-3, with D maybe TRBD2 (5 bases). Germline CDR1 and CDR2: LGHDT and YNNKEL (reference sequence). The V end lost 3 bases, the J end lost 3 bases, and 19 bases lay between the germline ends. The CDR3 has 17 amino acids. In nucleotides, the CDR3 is TGTGCCAGCAGCCAGACAAGGGCCAACCGGGGTACAGATACGCAGTATTTT. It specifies CASSQTRANRGTDTQYF.

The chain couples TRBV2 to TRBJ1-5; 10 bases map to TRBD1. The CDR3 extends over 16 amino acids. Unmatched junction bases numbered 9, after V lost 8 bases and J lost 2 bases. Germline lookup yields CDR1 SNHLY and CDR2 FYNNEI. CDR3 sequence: CASRYDRGLGNQPQHF. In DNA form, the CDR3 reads TGTGCCAGCCGCTACGACAGGGGGCTCGGCAATCAGCCCCAGCATTTT.